Sequencing of this TCR beta chain was carried out in a study of Ad26.COV2.S vaccination and SARS-CoV-2 variants. Study details: Into the muscle, Ad26.COV2.S was dosed once or twice, 56 days apart.

The study's findings and limits: Quantification of TCR breadth and depth may have yielded underestimates of total T cell responses. Reportedly, spike-specific CD8+ and CD4+ T cell responses achieved substantial breadth once vaccination had taken place.

Only in-frame clones appear in the TCRdb table, and some are missing; sequencing was by immunoSEQ multiplex PCR. The sample includes roughly 410,000 clones, around four fifths of them seen just once. Treatment noted: some 20 received Ad26.COV2.S at low or high dose, single or two shots; 5 received placebo; per-sample allocation not given. Following the first vaccine or placebo injection, samples were taken on day 63. Adults aged 18-55 years in Boston included the donor. Remarks on this clone: Its antigen is not identified.

The CDR3 totals 14 residues. The V end was cut by 0 bases, the J end by 2 bases, with 8 bases between. CDR1 and CDR2 from the germline V gene are SQVTM and ANQGSEA. The sample in question was peripheral blood, obtained in a trial of Ad26.COV2.S vaccine versus placebo. The chain recombines TRBV29-1 with TRBJ2-4; weak D call: TRBD2 (5 bases). The receptor was derived from a person aged 18 to 59 who received the Ad26.COV2.S COVID-19 vaccine or a placebo. The CDR3 loop is CSVEEPGTKNIQYF. The CDR3 DNA follows: TGCAGCGTTGAAGAGCCCGGGACCAAAAACATTCAGTACTTC. The complete variable domain, with remaining parts taken from reference TRBV29-1 and TRBJ2-4, reads SAVISQKPSRDICQRGTSLTIQCQVDSQVTMMFWYRQQPGQSLTLIATANQGSEATYESGFVIDKFPISRPNLTFSTLTVSNMSPEDSSIYLCSVEEPGTKNIQYFGAGTRLSVL.